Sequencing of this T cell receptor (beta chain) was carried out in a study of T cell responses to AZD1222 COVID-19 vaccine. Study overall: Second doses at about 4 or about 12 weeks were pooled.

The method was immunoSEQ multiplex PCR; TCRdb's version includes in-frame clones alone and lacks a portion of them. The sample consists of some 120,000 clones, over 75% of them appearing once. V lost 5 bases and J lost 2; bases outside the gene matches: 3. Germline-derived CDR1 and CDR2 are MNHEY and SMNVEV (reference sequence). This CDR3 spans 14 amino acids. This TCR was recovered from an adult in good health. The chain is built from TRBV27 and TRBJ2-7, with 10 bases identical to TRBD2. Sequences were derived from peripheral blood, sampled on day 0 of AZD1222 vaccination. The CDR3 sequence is CASSLAGEAYEQYF. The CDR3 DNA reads TGTGCCAGCAGTCTAGCGGGAGAGGCCTACGAGCAGTACTTC.